This T cell receptor beta chain derives from a study of T cell responses to AZD1222 COVID-19 vaccine. On this clone itself: Its target is not known.

Findings and limits, study-wide: Nearly half of spike-specific TCRs reportedly target variant regions that are unmutated in the B.1.351 and B.1.1.7 variants. CD4 TCRs associated with vaccination spanned spike, dominating at 160-218 and 743-854. Clonal diversity was possibly underestimated, and the donors were mostly white British, with more females.

Pooling of second doses given at about 4 or about 12 weeks was done. Trimming left V 5 bases short and J 5 bases short, with 12 bases between. Germline lookup yields CDR1 SGHNT and CDR2 YENEEA. The CDR3 extends over 13 amino acids. Method: immunoSEQ multiplex PCR; TCRdb's copy keeps in-frame clones and lacks some. There are 70,000 to 100,000 clones in the sample; roughly 88% occur only once, and roughly 3.6% lies in the top ten. The material sequenced was peripheral blood, taken 28 days after the second AZD1222 dose. The clonotype was recovered from an adult who received the AZD1222 COVID-19 vaccine. This chain links TRBV11-3 with TRBJ2-5; perhaps TRBD1 as D (5 bases). The DNA for the CDR3 is TGTGCCAGCAGCATGGGCCCAGGGGAGACCCAGTACTTC. Its translation: CASSMGPGETQYF.